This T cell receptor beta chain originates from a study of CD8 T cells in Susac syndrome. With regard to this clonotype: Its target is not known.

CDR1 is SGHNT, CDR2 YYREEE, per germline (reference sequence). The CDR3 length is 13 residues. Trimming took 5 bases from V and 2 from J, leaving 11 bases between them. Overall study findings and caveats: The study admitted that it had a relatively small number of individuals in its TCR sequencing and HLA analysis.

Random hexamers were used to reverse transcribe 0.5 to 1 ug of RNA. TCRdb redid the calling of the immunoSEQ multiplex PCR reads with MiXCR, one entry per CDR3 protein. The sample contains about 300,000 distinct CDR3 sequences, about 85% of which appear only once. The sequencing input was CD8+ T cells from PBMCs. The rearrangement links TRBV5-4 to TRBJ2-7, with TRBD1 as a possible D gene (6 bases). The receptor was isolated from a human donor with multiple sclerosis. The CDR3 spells CASSDRDTYEQYF. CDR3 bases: TGTGCCAGCAGTGACCGGGACACCTACGAGCAGTACTTC.